This TCR beta chain was documented in a study of PD-L1 blockade in urothelial cancer. About the research overall: Prior exposure to chemotherapy in patients amounted to 0 to 3 regimens received. The study recovered a median of roughly 150,000 T cells per blood sample. Study-wide points: Durable-benefit patients showed greater tumor-associated blood clone expansion at 3 weeks.

Only a few counts were recorded for this clone. As yet, its antigen is unknown. Time point described: peripheral blood 6 weeks after treatment start. Trimming pared 3 bases from V and 4 bases from J, leaving 19 bases between. This CDR3 comprises 16 residues. CDR1 is KGHSH and CDR2 is LQKENI in the germline V gene. Synthetic TCR analog templates were spiked into all PCRs individually. Libraries were prepared by immunoSEQ multiplex PCR; TCRdb keeps only in-frame clonotypes and omits some of them. The sample lists tens of thousands of clones; 70% to 90% were seen once. This TCR derives from a man in his 70s with urothelial cancer. The starting material was PBMCs, obtained around atezolizumab (anti-PD-L1) treatment. The V and J genes are TRBV18 and TRBJ2-7; a weak D match, TRBD1 (8 bases). DNA for the CDR3: TGTGCCAGCTCACCGGGACGACAGGGGAGGGTGTACGAGCAGTACTTC. Protein product: CASSPGRQGRVYEQYF.